These 29 T cell receptor beta chains share one sample of origin, sequenced in a study of blood T cell repertoires in COVID-19. The table came from immunoSEQ multiplex PCR; TCRdb's copy has only in-frame clones and leaves some out. Here the sample spans about 15,000 clones, around 80% being singletons. The sample was peripheral blood. The source is a human donor in a cohort sampled during active COVID-19.

This chain connects TRBV28 to TRBJ2-2; D uncertain. V was pared by 5 bases and J by 7 bases, with 5 bases between. The CDR3 totals 11 residues. The germline CDR1 and CDR2 sequences are MDHEN and SYDVKM. The CDR3, as DNA: TGTGCCAGCAGTAAATACGGGGAGCTGTTTTTT. This encodes CASSKYGELFF.

The rearrangement joins TRBV6-6 to TRBJ2-7; D is possibly TRBD2 (5 bases). The CDR3 sequence is 16 residues long. V shed 0 bases and J shed 0 bases, with 12 bases lying between them. Germline CDR1 reads MNHNY; CDR2 reads SVGAGI (reference sequence). Here the CDR3 reads CASSYSGISVSYEQYF. Written as DNA, the CDR3 is TGTGCCAGCAGTTACTCGGGAATTAGCGTCTCCTACGAGCAGTACTTC.

J is TRBJ1-2 and V is TRBV30, with D maybe TRBD1 (6 bases). CDR3 length: 18 amino acids. Germline-derived CDR1 and CDR2 are GTSNPN and SVGIG (reference sequence). Trimming removed 0 bases at V and 4 bases at J, with 24 bases between. This CDR3 reads CAWSVQFPRGLPRYGYTF. CDR3 in DNA: TGTGCCTGGAGTGTACAGTTTCCCAGGGGTCTGCCCCGCTATGGCTACACCTTC.

This chain joins TRBV7-9 and TRBJ1-4; 7 bases align to TRBD1. The CDR3 has 15 residues. The ends lost 2 bases at V and 6 bases at J; junction bases unmatched: 6. Per the germline V gene, CDR1 is SEHNR and CDR2 is FQNEAQ (reference sequence). CDR3 sequence: CASSLIGGRDEKLFF. CDR3 coding DNA: TGTGCCAGCAGCTTAATAGGGGGCCGCGATGAAAAACTGTTTTTT. The full variable domain, rest sourced from reference TRBV7-9 and TRBJ1-4, is DTGVSQNPRHKITKRGQNVTFRCDPISEHNRLYWYRQTLGQGPEFLTYFQNEAQLEKSRLLSDRFSAERPKGSFSTLEIQRTEQGDSAMYLCASSLIGGRDEKLFFGSGTQLSVL.

The CDR3 nucleotides read TGTGCCAGCAGCTTAATACAGGGGCGATACAATGAGCAGTTCTTC. Translation gives CASSLIQGRYNEQFF. The chain has TRBV7-2 and TRBJ2-1; 7 bases match TRBD1. Germline loops: CDR1 SGHTA, CDR2 FQGNSA. The V gene end was trimmed by 2 bases and the J gene end by 4 bases; junction bases not matched to a gene: 5. The CDR3 runs 15 residues.

This chain joins TRBV5-1 and TRBJ1-1, with D possibly matching TRBD1 (5 bases). With 0 bases removed from V and 3 bases from J, the gap between germline ends came to 12 bases. This CDR3 comprises 15 residues. Looked up from germline, CDR1 is SGHRS and CDR2 is YFSETQ. The CDR3: CASSLGWGSDTEAFF. The CDR3, as DNA: TGCGCCAGCAGCTTGGGTTGGGGCTCGGACACTGAAGCTTTCTTT.

This chain connects TRBV19 to TRBJ2-6; D gene uncertain. The CDR3 is 16 residues long. Per germline, CDR1 LNHDA and CDR2 SQIVND (reference sequence). V lost 5 bases and J 3 bases, leaving 14 bases between the germline ends. The CDR3 bases are TGTGCCAGTAGTCCCAGAAGACAAGGTGGGGCCAACGTCCTGACTTTC. Its translation is CASSPRRQGGANVLTF.

This clone was seen once. This rearrangement joins TRBV3-1 (or the pseudogene TRBV3-2) to TRBJ2-7; D call uncertain. Germline V gene sequence: CDR1 LGHDT, CDR2 YNNKEL (reference sequence). CDR3 size: 12 residues. V was trimmed by 0 bases and J by 6 bases, leaving 6 bases between them. The CDR3 sequence is CASSQDAPEQYF. As DNA, the CDR3 is TGTGCCAGCAGCCAAGATGCGCCCGAGCAGTACTTC.

This clone was counted once. The chain is built from TRBV7-8 and TRBJ1-5; 8 bases map to TRBD1. CDR1 SGHVS and CDR2 FQNEAQ come from the germline V gene. The CDR3 has 17 residues. With 4 bases clipped from V and 9 bases from J, the junction kept 17 bases outside the gene matches. This CDR3 is CASSSIRDRPAGGPQHF. DNA of the CDR3: TGTGCCAGCAGCTCGATACGGGACAGGCCCGCCGGAGGGCCCCAGCATTTT.

The chain has TRBV27 and TRBJ2-3; 13 nucleotides align to TRBD2. V lost 5 bases, J lost 2 bases, and 10 bases stayed unmatched. CDR3 length equals 18 residues. Germline V gene sequence: CDR1 MNHEY, CDR2 SMNVEV (reference sequence). CDR3 in DNA: TGTGCCAGCAGTCTCCGACTAGCGGGGGGATTCTTCACAGATACGCAGTATTTT. Protein: CASSLRLAGGFFTDTQYF.

The chain links TRBV27 to TRBJ2-3; 7 bases fit TRBD2. Germline V CDR1 and CDR2: MNHEY, SMNVEV (reference sequence). The CDR3 is made up of 15 amino acids. Losses at the gene ends were 5 bases for V and 2 bases for J; bases not matched to a gene: 7. The CDR3 nucleotides read TGTGCCAGCAGTCGGCTAGCGGCAGTCACAGATACGCAGTATTTT. Amino acid sequence: CASSRLAAVTDTQYF.

This clone appeared a single time. The DNA of the CDR3 is TGCGCCAGCAGTGAGTTCGCCCAAACTTCGACCCAGTACTTC. Protein sequence: CASSEFAQTSTQYF. The V call is TRBV10-1, the J call TRBJ2-5; unclear D gene. V dropped 1 base and J dropped 7 bases, with 13 bases sitting between them. There are 14 residues in the CDR3. Per the germline V gene, CDR1 is WNHNN and CDR2 is SYGVQD (reference sequence).

About this clone itself: This sample includes further DNA sequences coding for the same CDR3. The CDR3 reads CASSPGLAGPYEQYF. The DNA for the CDR3 is TGTGCCAGCAGCCCCGGACTAGCGGGTCCCTACGAGCAGTACTTC. The rearrangement links TRBV7-2 to TRBJ2-7; 11 bases match TRBD2. The V gene's germline CDR1 is SGHTA and CDR2 FQGNSA. J gave up 2 bases and V 5 bases, and 5 bases lay outside the gene matches. This CDR3 is 15 amino acids long.

The V call is TRBV5-1, the J call TRBJ2-5; 15 bases align to TRBD2. With V trimmed by 2 bases and J by 3 bases, 8 bases remained unmatched. CDR3 size: 18 residues. Germline V lookup: CDR1 SGHRS, CDR2 YFSETQ. The CDR3 DNA reads as TGCGCCAGCAGCTTCGGACTAGCGGGAGGGCCGAGCGAAGAGACCCAGTACTTC. The encoded protein is CASSFGLAGGPSEETQYF.

The chain links TRBV5-6 to TRBJ1-1; D possibly corresponds to TRBD1 (5 bases). CDR1 is SGHDT and CDR2 is YYEEEE in the germline V gene. Trimming removed 1 base from V and 9 bases from J, with 19 bases in between. The CDR3 contains 15 residues. In DNA form, the CDR3 reads TGTGCCAGCAGCTTGACTCAGGGATCAAGTTTCAAAGCTTTCTTT. Protein product: CASSLTQGSSFKAFF.

This clone was seen more than once but under ten times. DNA for the CDR3: TGTGCCAGCAGCTTACAGGGCTCCTATAATTCACCCCTCCACTTT. As protein: CASSLQGSYNSPLHF. The V and J genes are TRBV7-9 and TRBJ1-6, with D perhaps TRBD1 (5 bases). The CDR3 totals 15 residues. V was cut by 2 bases and J by 0 bases, with 5 bases left in between. Germline-derived CDR1 and CDR2 are SEHNR and FQNEAQ (reference sequence).

The V gene is TRBV18, the J gene TRBJ2-7; TRBD1 matches 8 bases. Germline loops: CDR1 KGHSH, CDR2 LQKENI. The CDR3 has 16 residues. After removal of 5 bases from V and 3 bases from J, the junction contained 12 bases not matched to a gene. CDR3 amino acids: CASSGTGPYRHYEQYF. The CDR3, as DNA: TGTGCCAGCTCAGGGACAGGCCCCTATCGGCACTACGAGCAGTACTTC. The full variable domain, in which reference TRBV18 and TRBJ2-7 provide the parts outside the CDR3, is NAGVMQNPRHLVRRRGQEARLRCSPMKGHSHVYWYRQLPEEGLKFMVYLQKENIIDESGMPKERFSAEFPKEGPSILRIQQVVRGDSAAYFCASSGTGPYRHYEQYFGPGTRLTVT.

The gene calls are TRBV21-1 and TRBJ2-1; TRBD1 is taken as the D call from the table, unchecked against the DNA. TRBV21-1 corresponds to a pseudogene. There are 16 residues in the CDR3. CDR3 region: CASSNQRGFMYNEQFF. The CDR3 DNA reads TGTGCCAGCAGCAACCAAAGGGGGTTCATGTACAATGAGCAGTTCTTC.

The chain recombines TRBV19 with TRBJ2-1; TRBD1 agrees at 9 bases. This CDR3 contains 16 residues. The ends lost 3 bases at V and 9 bases at J; junction bases unmatched: 12. CDR1 and CDR2 (germline): LNHDA, SQIVND (reference sequence). The CDR3 bases are TGTGCCAGTAGTATTCCCCGAACAGGGGGCGGGGGTGAGCAGTTCTTC. Amino acids: CASSIPRTGGGGEQFF.

This clone has a handful of counts. This chain uses TRBV28 with TRBJ2-7; a possible D gene is TRBD2 (7 bases). This CDR3 spans 16 amino acids. Trimming shortened V by 10 bases and J by 3 bases, and 25 bases separated the two germline ends. Germline CDR1 and CDR2: MDHEN and SYDVKM. Here the CDR3 DNA reads TGTGCCATCGAGGGTCCCGCGGGGGCCGGGAACTACGAGCAGTACTTC. This gives the protein CAIEGPAGAGNYEQYF.

J is TRBJ2-7 and V is TRBV9, with 8 bases matching TRBD1. This CDR3 region has 12 residues. V was clipped by 7 bases and J by 3 bases; unmatched bases: 3. Germline assignment: CDR1 SGDLS and CDR2 YYNGEE. CDR3 loop: CASSGQGYEQYF. CDR3 DNA sequence: TGTGCCAGCTCCGGACAGGGCTACGAGCAGTACTTC.

J is TRBJ2-7 and V is TRBV5-1, with TRBD2 matching 9 bases. Germline CDR1 reads SGHRS; CDR2 reads YFSETQ. The V and J ends lost 2 bases and 7 bases, in that order; junction bases with no gene match: 10. This CDR3 has 15 amino acids. As DNA, the CDR3 is TGCGCCAGCAGCTTATCTAGCGGGCGGGGGGGGGAGCAGTACTTC. It yields the protein CASSLSSGRGGEQYF.

The genes are TRBV10-3 and TRBJ1-1; TRBD1 aligns across 7 bases. The CDR3 covers 13 residues. With V trimmed by 6 bases and J by 0 bases, 1 base remained unmatched. Germline CDR1 and CDR2: ENHRY and SYGVKD. The chain's CDR3 is CAIRGQLNTEAFF. In nucleotides, the CDR3 is TGTGCCATCAGGGGACAGCTGAACACTGAAGCTTTCTTT.

This clone occurred once. J is TRBJ2-7 and V is TRBV7-9, with 7 positions matching TRBD2. The germline gives CDR1 SEHNR, CDR2 FQNEAQ (reference sequence). J was trimmed by 0 bases and V by 5 bases; bases with no gene match: 10. The CDR3 extends over 16 amino acids. CDR3 region: CASSPLAGGSSYEQYF. CDR3 sequence (DNA): TGTGCCAGCAGCCCCTTAGCGGGTGGGAGCTCCTACGAGCAGTACTTC.

The rearrangement links TRBV19 to TRBJ2-2, with TRBD1 matching 7 bases. V was clipped by 7 bases and J by 5 bases; unmatched bases: 7. CDR1 is LNHDA, CDR2 SQIVND, per germline (reference sequence). This CDR3 spans 14 amino acids. The CDR3 coding sequence is TGTGCCAGTAAAACCCAGGGGGTAACCGGGGAGCTGTTTTTT. Its protein product is CASKTQGVTGELFF.

The chain is built from TRBV19 and TRBJ2-7; D call uncertain. The V end lost 3 bases, the J end lost 2 bases, and 11 bases lay between the germline ends. The germline V gene encodes CDR1 LNHDA and CDR2 SQIVND (reference sequence). The CDR3 covers 14 residues. This chain's CDR3 is CASSIVHGTYEQYF. The CDR3 region has the DNA TGTGCCAGTAGTATTGTTCACGGTACCTACGAGCAGTACTTC.

The chain joins TRBV5-6 to TRBJ2-2, with 13 bases matching TRBD2. J gave up 7 bases and V 0 bases, and 9 bases lay outside the gene matches. The CDR3 loop spans 18 amino acids. Germline V CDR1 and CDR2: SGHDT, YYEEEE. This CDR3 reads CASSLGTSGRRRGGELFF. The CDR3 nucleotides are TGTGCCAGCAGCTTGGGGACTAGCGGGAGACGTCGGGGCGGGGAGCTGTTTTTT.

The chain uses TRBV12-3 or TRBV12-4 and TRBJ2-2; D is unclear. V was cut by 7 bases and J by 4 bases, with 7 bases left in between. The CDR3 covers 12 residues. The CDR3 coding sequence is TGTGCCAGCACTCAGATCACCGGGGAGCTGTTTTTT. Amino acids: CASTQITGELFF.

J is TRBJ2-6 and V is TRBV7-9; TRBD1 is a possible D gene (6 bases). Trimming pared 3 bases from V and 4 bases from J, leaving 19 bases between. This CDR3 region has 18 residues. Germline CDR1 is SEHNR and CDR2 is FQNEAQ (reference sequence). CDR3 sequence (DNA): TGTGCCAGCAGCTTGGCCTCGTATTCAGGGGCCGGGGCCAACGTCCTGACTTTC. It is translated as CASSLASYSGAGANVLTF.